This paragraph covers one T cell receptor beta chain sequence. There are many counts of this clonotype. Its cognate antigen has yet to be identified. Nothing much larger sits one base from this clone, and base qualities are not available. Between the V and J ends, shortened by 4 bases and 2 bases respectively, the junction contains 15 bases. The CDR3 contains 16 residues, cysteine and phenylalanine counted. The read is trimmed to its CDR3 DNA, 48 bases read in frame from base 1. Via the germline V gene (reference sequence), CDR1 is SEHNR and CDR2 FQNEAQ. Library construction relied on 5' RACE. Sequencing was performed on an Illumina HiSeq 2000. Template switching introduced a universal primer binding site; the final cDNA contained a unique molecular identifier, enabling accurate counting of TCR cDNA molecules. Specific primers in the conserved constant-segment region were used to synthesize first-strand cDNA for TCR alpha and beta chains. To control for contamination, each cDNA library was double barcoded with a SMART-Mk sample barcode plus Illumina barcodes. TruSeq adapter sequences, together with Illumina sample barcodes, were added in two successive PCR steps. The Illumina HiSeq platform was used with custom primers to sequence TCR alpha and beta cDNA libraries. The source study handled its data this way. Raw reads were processed with MiGEC to extract unique molecular identifiers, and MiXCR was used to determine CDR3 positions. For each individual, recombination models were inferred using an EM algorithm with the repgenHMM and IGoR tools. Shared clonotypes were analyzed with the tcR package in R, and sharing was normalized by the product of cloneset sizes. To study raw recombination without the effects of thymic and clonal selection, out-of-frame nonproductive sequences were analyzed. The public reads were reprocessed in TCRdb via fastp at Q25 and MiXCR, keeping in-frame beta chains. Every CDR3 protein is listed once, alongside the most common genes and DNA of its rows. TCRdb, rather than the study authors, made the V and J calls. Present in this sample are about 520,000 distinct CDR3 sequences, 22% of which were seen just once. Of the sample, roughly 0.91% falls within the top ten clones.

Every donor in the study was a healthy Caucasian. Three pairs of female monozygotic twins, all aged about 18 to 29 years, were included in the twin cohort. Positive isolation kits from Invitrogen were used to isolate the CD4+ and CD8+ T cell populations. This record comes from a study of identical twins listed by TCRdb under 2016. Regarding the study in general: To test whether fetal clonotypes persist, the study used deep sequencing on TCR alpha and beta repertoires from monozygotic twins, unrelated adults of various ages, and cord blood. To rule out contamination, replicate twin experiments were performed at different times with different library preparation protocols.

What the authors observed across the whole study: Fewer insertions were carried by abundant cord blood beta clonotypes; a weaker similar trend was observed in young adult naive repertoires, while no such trend was observed in memory repertoires. Out-of-frame TCR alpha sharing in monozygotic twins was systematically underestimated by recombination models, whereas sharing between unrelated individuals was in agreement with the recombination models. Because the same donors could not be followed over many years, conclusions were based on cross-sectional statistical analysis. Invariant T cells such as MAIT and iNKT could partly confound zero-insertion analyses, although diverse VJ usage argued against such confounding for most clonotypes. Excess twin sharing in beta out-of-frame sequences was weaker because fewer shared sequences lowered the signal-to-noise ratio. Compared with coincidental sharing between unrelated individuals, out-of-frame TCR alpha sequences shared between twins showed an excess of sequences with low generation probability.

The same sample was also used in a study of T cells expressing NK-cell markers. Taken from the second paper: In sorted CD3+CD56+NKG2C+, CD3+CD56+NKG2C- and CD3+CD56-NKG2C+ T-cell subsets from several donors, TCR beta-chain repertoires were profiled. Seven of the eight sequenced donors were HCMV-seropositive and one was HCMV-seronegative. To restrict sorting to alphabetaTCR-expressing T cells, an anti-gammadeltaTCR antibody was added in several experiments. For six donors, the dominant CD3+CD56+NKG2C+ clonotypes were among the top 10 CD8+ clonotypes and accounted for about 1.0-8% of CD8+ T cells. Those dominant clonotypes were again the most abundant among CD3+CD56-NKG2C+ cells in a few donors, at roughly 25-60.1%. It remained unclear whether the expanded NKG2C-expressing T cell clones were specific for HCMV antigens. Randomly selected healthy volunteers, three men and five women, were used as the eight sequenced donors. A commercial ELISA kit detecting HCMV-specific IgG in serum was used to determine HCMV serostatus. MIGEC was used to demultiplex reads and group reads by UMI, and MiTCR was used to assemble and quantify clonotypes. To exclude erroneous sequences, any TCR cDNA sequence not supported by at least two reads was discarded. The tcR package was used for downstream repertoire analysis, and clonotypes were matched between fractions using CDR3 nucleotide sequence together with V segment. VDJmatch was used to annotate antigen specificity against VDJdb, with one amino acid substitution allowed in CDR3.

This chain joins TRBV7-9 to TRBJ2-1, with no confident D gene call. The sequencing input was CD4+ T cells sorted from blood. The source of this sequence is a woman younger than 35 in good health. The bases read TGTGCCAGCAGCTCGAGCCCAAGCGAAACCTACAATGAGCAGTTCTTC. Its coded protein is CASSSSPSETYNEQFF.